A selection of T cell receptor beta chains follows, all from one sample in a study of CD8+CD57+ T cells in acquired aplastic anemia. TCRdb reanalysed the reads using MiXCR and keeps one entry per CDR3 protein. Of more than 200,000 distinct CDR3 sequences detected, about half appear once; the ten largest clones hold 15% to 20%. The sequenced sample was sorted CD4+, CD8+, or CD8+CD57+ T cells (not recorded which) from PBMCs. The source is a human donor with aplastic anemia. Both conserved end residues are part of each CDR3. The D gene is left open where the match is weak. Part of the rows lack a size; the others show once, few, many or a class for expanded clones.

D	size	V	J	DNA	CDR3
.	few	TRBV11-2	TRBJ1-2	TGTGCCAGCAGCCTCGGAGGACAGGGCTACACCTTC	CASSLGGQGYTF
.	.	TRBV18	TRBJ2-2	TGTGCCAGCTCACCACCGAGGACGAACACCGGGGAGCTGTTTTTT	CASSPPRTNTGELFF
TRBD1	.	TRBV15	TRBJ1-2	TGTGCCACCAGCAGAGATAGGACAGGCAACTATGGCTACACCTTC	CATSRDRTGNYGYTF
.	many	TRBV19	TRBJ1-4	TGTAGAGGGGTAAGGGAAAAACTGTTTTTT	CRGVREKLFF
.	.	TRBV5-4	TRBJ2-2	TGTGCCAGCAGCCGAGGGACTCCTAGTATCGGGGAGCTGTTTTTT	CASSRGTPSIGELFF
.	.	TRBV20-1	TRBJ1-1	TGCAGTGCTAACAGGTTGGACACTGAAGCTTTCTTT	CSANRLDTEAFF
TRBD1	many	TRBV6-1	TRBJ2-6	TGTGCCAGCAGTATTGACAGGGCTACTGGGGCCAACGTCCTGACTTTC	CASSIDRATGANVLTF
.	few	TRBV27	TRBJ2-7	TGTGCCAGCAGCTACTCCACCGCGGGCGCCGAGCAGTACTTC	CASSYSTAGAEQYF
TRBD2	.	TRBV29-1	TRBJ2-1	TGCAGCGCCGGACTAGCGGAAAGCTCCTACAATGAGCAGTTCTTC	CSAGLAESSYNEQFF
TRBD2	many	TRBV19	TRBJ2-2	TGTGCCAGTAGTTCCGCCCAGGGAGGGGACACCGGGGAGCTGTTTTTT	CASSSAQGGDTGELFF
TRBD1	many	TRBV4-1	TRBJ2-7	TGCGCCAGCAGCCAAGGAGGGACAGGGGAATCCTACGAGCAGTACTTC	CASSQGGTGESYEQYF
.	.	TRBV15	TRBJ2-3	TGTGCCACCAGCAGAGATGCAGATACGCAGTATTTT	CATSRDADTQYF
.	many	TRBV15	TRBJ2-2	TGTGCCACCAGCTTCGGACCCACCGGGGAGCTGTTTTTT	CATSFGPTGELFF
TRBD1	once	TRBV5-1	TRBJ1-4	TGCGCCAGCAGCTTGCTGGCAGGGGGTGAAAAACTGTTTTTT	CASSLLAGGEKLFF
TRBD1	.	TRBV11-3	TRBJ1-1	TGTGCCAGCAGCTTAGATCTGACAGGGAATACTGAAACTTTCTTT	CASSLDLTGNTETFF
.	once	TRBV5-1	TRBJ2-1	TGCGCCAGCACCCCTGAGCCGGGGGGCTCCTACAAGGAGCAGTTCTTC	CASTPEPGGSYKEQFF
TRBD1	.	TRBV5-4	TRBJ2-2	TGTGCCAGCAGCGGGGACAGTGTGAACACCGGGGAGCTGTTTTTT	CASSGDSVNTGELFF
TRBD1	.	TRBV11-3	TRBJ2-7	TGTGCCAGCAGCACTACGGGACAGGGGATAAACGAGCAGTACTTC	CASSTTGQGINEQYF
TRBD2	.	TRBV11-2	TRBJ2-3	TGTGCCAGCAGTCCCCAGCTAGCGGGGAAGAATACGCAGTATTTT	CASSPQLAGKNTQYF
.	.	TRBV5-1	TRBJ2-2	TGCGCCAGCACCTCCGGAGATTCGAACACCGGGGAGCTGTTTTTT	CASTSGDSNTGELFF
.	.	TRBV5-1	TRBJ1-6	TGCGCCAGCAGCTTGGGGGCCCTGGCCTATAATTCACCCCTCCACTTT	CASSLGALAYNSPLHF
TRBD1	many	TRBV18	TRBJ2-6	TGTGCCAGCTCACCTGACAGGGTTGGGGCCAACGTCCTGACTTTC	CASSPDRVGANVLTF
.	once	TRBV20-1	TRBJ1-2	TGCAGTGCTAGTATTAATCTGGGGCCGCGCGGCTACACCTTC	CSASINLGPRGYTF
.	many	TRBV19	TRBJ1-1	TGTGCCAGTAGTATTGGGACGCAGAACACTGAAGCTTTCTTT	CASSIGTQNTEAFF
.	many	TRBV20-1	TRBJ2-7	TGCAGTGCCAGACCTTTTTCCGCCAACGAGCAGTACTTC	CSARPFSANEQYF
TRBD1	many	TRBV30	TRBJ1-2	TGTGCCTGGAGCCGGACAGGGGTTAACTATGGCTACACCTTC	CAWSRTGVNYGYTF
TRBD1	.	TRBV2	TRBJ2-7	TGCGCCAGCAGTGGACAGGGCTACATCGAGCAGTACTTC	CASSGQGYIEQYF
.	.	TRBV28	TRBJ1-1	TGTGCCAGCAGGCCCCAGGCGGTGAACACTGAAGCTCTCTTT	CASRPQAVNTEALF
.	.	TRBV18	TRBJ2-1	TGTGCCAGCTCACCACCTAGCAACAATGAGCAGTTCTTC	CASSPPSNNEQFF
.	few	TRBV7-2	TRBJ2-7	TGTGCCAGCAGCCGAGGAGGGGCAGCCTACGAGCAGTACTTC	CASSRGGAAYEQYF
.	many	TRBV4-1	TRBJ1-1	TGCGCCAGCAGCCAAGTCAGGGGCATGAACACTGAAGCTTTCTTT	CASSQVRGMNTEAFF
.	.	TRBV14	TRBJ2-7	TGTGCCAGCAGCCAAGGTATTTCAGGGCAGTACTTC	CASSQGISGQYF
.	.	TRBV7-2	TRBJ2-7	TGTGCCAGCAGCACCCGACAGGATTACGAGCAGTACTTC	CASSTRQDYEQYF
.	many	TRBV11-2	TRBJ2-5	TGTGCCAGCAGCTTAGGCGAGGGGGAGACCCAGTACTTC	CASSLGEGETQYF
.	many	TRBV24-1	TRBJ1-6	TGTGCCACCAGTGAACAGGGAAGGTCCTATAATTCACCCCTCCACTTT	CATSEQGRSYNSPLHF
.	many	TRBV20-1	TRBJ1-2	TGCAGTGCTAGAGGCCTTGAGACGACAGTCGTCAGCGGCTACACCTTC	CSARGLETTVVSGYTF
.	many	TRBV5-1	TRBJ2-2	TGCGCCAGCAGCTTTTTGGTCGTGGGAGCCAACACCGGGGAGCTGTTTTTT	CASSFLVVGANTGELFF
TRBD1	.	TRBV7-2	TRBJ1-6	TGTGCCAGCAGCTTAGACCGGGACAGATATAATTCACCCCTCCACTTT	CASSLDRDRYNSPLHF
.	.	TRBV7-9	TRBJ2-3	TGTGCCAGCAGCTTAAGGTCGGGTCCAGATACGCAGTATTTT	CASSLRSGPDTQYF
TRBD1	many	TRBV10-3	TRBJ1-5	TGTGCCATCAGCTCCGGACAGGGGCTCAATCAGCCCCAGCATTTT	CAISSGQGLNQPQHF
.	many	TRBV12-3/TRBV12-4	TRBJ2-5	TGTGCCAGCAGTTTAGGTCAGGAAGAGACCCAGTACTTC	CASSLGQEETQYF
TRBD1	.	TRBV2	TRBJ1-2	TGTGCCAGCAGTGACCTAAGGGACAGGGGACTCAGCTATGGCTACACCTTC	CASSDLRDRGLSYGYTF
TRBD1	.	TRBV7-9	TRBJ2-7	TGTGCCAGCAGCTCCCCGGGACAGGGGTGCGAGCAGTACTTC	CASSSPGQGCEQYF
TRBD1	.	TRBV20-1	TRBJ1-1	TGCAGTGCTCTATGGGGGGGACAGCCCCACACTGAAGCTTTCTTT	CSALWGGQPHTEAFF
TRBD1	few	TRBV18	TRBJ1-6	TGTGCCAGCTCATTTCGTCAGGACAGGGATAATTCACCCCTCCACTTT	CASSFRQDRDNSPLHF
TRBD2	.	TRBV7-3	TRBJ2-7	TGTGCCAGCACCAAGCGGGGGGCCCTCTCCTACGAGCAGTACTTC	CASTKRGALSYEQYF
.	few	TRBV30	TRBJ2-3	TGTGCCTGGAGTATAGGCGTCGGGGGAAGCACAGATACGCAGTATTTT	CAWSIGVGGSTDTQYF
.	.	TRBV25-1	TRBJ1-2	TGTGCCAGCACCGGAACTGCTCTCCTCCCCCCCGCCAGCAGTTTTACGAGGGATGGCTACACCTTC	CASTGTALLPPASSFTRDGYTF
.	.	TRBV7-8	TRBJ1-4	TGTGCCAGCAGCTCCAAGGCCCAGGGGAGGGAAAAACTGTTTTTT	CASSSKAQGREKLFF